One and the same sample provided the 30 T cell receptor beta chains below, sequenced in a study of T-cell memory formation after mild COVID-19. TCRdb ran MiXCR on the 5' RACE reads and lists one entry per CDR3 protein. Among some 200,000 distinct CDR3 sequences listed, around 8.8% were seen once. The specimen sequenced was PBMCs or a T cell subset sorted from them (not recorded which). Receptors originate from a man younger than 35 who had mild COVID-19 (a few samples of this study predate the infection). Cell type and time point are not known.

This clonotype has at least ten counts. The gene calls are TRBV20-1 and TRBJ2-5; 7 nucleotides align to TRBD2. This CDR3 contains 14 residues. The trim removed 3 bases at V and 5 bases at J, leaving 9 bases unmatched. Germline CDR1 reads DFQATT; CDR2 reads SNEGSKA (reference sequence). DNA for the CDR3: TGCAGTGCTAGGTCCGGACTAGATCGGGAGACCCAGTACTTC. Encoded protein: CSARSGLDRETQYF.

This clonotype was seen ten or more times. This sequence joins TRBV7-2 and TRBJ2-7; 12 bases match TRBD2. The CDR3 sequence is 16 residues long. V lost 4 bases and J lost 1; bases outside the gene matches: 5. CDR1 and CDR2 from the germline V gene are SGHTA and FQGNSA. The CDR3 bases are TGTGCCAGCAGCTCGCCGACTAGCGGGGGATCCTACGAGCAGTACTTC. Translating it yields CASSSPTSGGSYEQYF.

This clonotype was seen a handful of times. The junction differs from germline at one of its ends, possibly a read error. J is TRBJ2-2 and V is TRBV7-7, with D uncertain. The CDR3 runs to 14 residues. The germline V gene has CDR1 SSHAT and CDR2 FNYEAQ (reference sequence). The CDR3 DNA reads TGTGCTAGCAGCCTTAAACGGTCCACCGGGGAGCTGTTTTTT. This sequence encodes CASSLKRSTGELFF.

In its sample, this clonotype was seen a few times. J is TRBJ1-1 and V is TRBV12-3 or TRBV12-4; D gene ambiguous. This CDR3 comprises 13 residues. V lost 5 bases, J lost 7 bases, and 14 bases lay in between. The CDR3 is CASSQTEASEAFF. For the CDR3, the DNA is TGTGCCAGCAGTCAAACGGAAGCAAGTGAAGCTTTCTTT.

There are many counts of this clonotype. The rearrangement joins TRBV12-3 or TRBV12-4 to TRBJ1-2, with D hard to call. V was cut by 5 bases and J by 2 bases, with 15 bases left in between. CDR3 length: 15 residues. CDR3 sequence: CASSPWVGSNYGYTF. The CDR3 DNA reads TGTGCCAGCAGTCCCTGGGTAGGATCCAACTATGGCTACACCTTC.

This clonotype appeared many times. The chain recombines TRBV7-2 with TRBJ1-1; a possible D gene is TRBD1 (5 bases). Looked up from germline, CDR1 is SGHTA and CDR2 is FQGNSA. The CDR3 runs to 15 residues. V lost 5 bases and J lost 1, with 14 bases in between. CDR3 in DNA: TGTGCCAGCAGCCCGGGGGAAATTCGGAACACTGAAGCTTTCTTT. It yields the protein CASSPGEIRNTEAFF.

The chain combines TRBV7-2 with TRBJ2-2, with 8 bases that match TRBD2. Looked up from germline, CDR1 is SGHTA and CDR2 is FQGNSA. V shed 2 bases, J shed 3 bases, and the junction held 2 bases outside the gene matches. The CDR3 loop spans 15 amino acids. CDR3 loop: CASSLMTSDTGELFF. CDR3 bases: TGTGCCAGCAGCTTAATGACTAGCGACACCGGGGAGCTGTTTTTT.

This clonotype was counted ten times or more. The chain has TRBV15 and TRBJ2-7; D gene unclear. Germline CDR1 LNHNV, CDR2 YYDKDF (reference sequence). Trimming cost V 0 bases and J 2 bases, with 8 bases left between them. The CDR3 sequence is 14 residues long. The CDR3 reads CATSRDRHTYEQYV. CDR3 coding DNA: TGTGCCACCAGCAGAGATAGGCACACCTACGAGCAGTACGTC.

The rearrangement uses TRBV10-3 and TRBJ1-1; D not resolved. Germline CDR1 reads ENHRY; CDR2 reads SYGVKD. The CDR3 is 14 residues long. The ends were cut back, 0 bases at V and 5 bases at J, with 10 bases in the middle. CDR3 in DNA: TGTGCCATCAGTGAGTCGGCGGGAATAACTGAAGCTTTCTTT. Its protein is CAISESAGITEAFF.

In this sample, this clonotype turned up a few times. This chain joins TRBV7-2 and TRBJ1-1; no firm D call. Germline lookup yields CDR1 SGHTA and CDR2 FQGNSA. The CDR3 contains 14 residues. V was clipped by 2 bases and J by 0 bases, with 7 bases between them. CDR3 in DNA: TGTGCCAGCAGCTTATGGAATATGAACACTGAAGCTTTCTTT. Residues: CASSLWNMNTEAFF.

This sequence joins TRBV6-2 or TRBV6-3 and TRBJ1-5, with D possibly being TRBD1 (5 bases). The germline V gene encodes CDR1 MNHEY and CDR2 SVGEGT. The CDR3 is 15 amino acids. The V end was cut by 6 bases, the J end by 6 bases, with 18 bases between. CDR3: CASSDTGPWGQPQHF. The CDR3 nucleotides read TGTGCCAGCAGCGATACGGGACCGTGGGGTCAGCCCCAGCATTTT.

This clonotype has a handful of counts. V gene TRBV7-2 combines with J gene TRBJ1-2; 7 bases align to TRBD1. Germline loops: CDR1 SGHTA, CDR2 FQGNSA. The CDR3 length is 15 residues. The V gene end was trimmed by 3 bases and the J gene end by 4 bases; junction bases not matched to a gene: 8. CDR3 protein: CASSFTDRLAYGYTF. The CDR3 coding sequence is TGTGCCAGCAGCTTCACGGACAGGTTGGCCTATGGCTACACCTTC.

This clonotype has a handful of counts. The gene calls are TRBV27 and TRBJ2-2; possibly TRBD2 for D (5 bases). Germline CDR1 MNHEY, CDR2 SMNVEV (reference sequence). This CDR3 region has 15 residues. V was shortened by 0 bases and J by 5 bases, with 10 bases between the two germline ends. The DNA for the CDR3 is TGTGCCAGCAGTTTATCCCCGGGGATTACCGGGGAGCTGTTTTTT. This codes for CASSLSPGITGELFF.

The chain joins TRBV6-5 to TRBJ1-6; 8 positions match TRBD1. Trimming removed 4 bases from V and 7 bases from J; junction bases left unmatched: 6. Germline V gene sequence: CDR1 MNHEY, CDR2 SVGAGI. This CDR3 spans 15 amino acids. CDR3 amino acids: CASSLTGVGNSPLHF. In nucleotides, the CDR3 is TGTGCCAGCAGTTTGACAGGGGTAGGAAATTCACCCCTCCACTTT.

The chain employs TRBV7-3 and TRBJ1-2, with TRBD1 matching over 10 bases. Trimming at V came to 1 base and at J to 8 bases, leaving 19 bases not matched to a gene. Germline CDR1 and CDR2: SGHTA and FQGTGA. The CDR3 contains 19 residues. DNA of the CDR3: TGTGCCAGCAGCTTAAACGTGTCTGTTTGGGGACAGGGGAAAGGGGGCTACACCTTC. Amino acids: CASSLNVSVWGQGKGGYTF.

The CDR3 region is CASSPWGVSYNEQFF. In DNA, the CDR3 is TGTGCCAGCAGCCCGTGGGGGGTTAGCTACAATGAGCAGTTCTTC. V usage is TRBV3-1 and J usage is TRBJ2-1; tentatively, D is TRBD2 (6 bases). CDR1 is LGHDT and CDR2 is YNNKEL in the germline V gene (reference sequence). Between the trimmed V and J ends, which lost 4 bases and 3 bases, there was a span of 13 bases. The length of the CDR3 is 15 residues.

The V gene is TRBV28, the J gene TRBJ2-5, with D possibly called TRBD1 or TRBD2 (5 bases each). The germline gives CDR1 MDHEN, CDR2 SYDVKM. Trimming took 6 bases from V and 14 from J, leaving 16 bases between them. The CDR3 loop spans 11 amino acids. The CDR3, as DNA: TGTGCCAGCAGGGGGGTCGGGCTAGAATACTTC. Its protein is CASRGVGLEYF. The full variable domain, completed using reference TRBV28 and TRBJ2-5, is DVKVTQSSRYLVKRTGEKVFLECVQDMDHENMFWYRQDPGLGLRLIYFSYDVKMKEKGDIPEGYSVSREKKERFSLILESASTNQTSMYLCASRGVGLEYFGPGTRLLVL.

This clonotype was recorded many times. The V call is TRBV7-2, the J call TRBJ2-1, with D uncertain. This CDR3 contains 13 residues. Germline V CDR1 and CDR2: SGHTA, FQGNSA. Deletions cut 5 bases from V and 6 bases from J, with 11 bases between. The CDR3 loop reads CASSPGQPNEQFF. DNA for the CDR3: TGTGCCAGCAGCCCGGGCCAACCCAATGAGCAGTTCTTC.

This clonotype turned up a few times. The V and J genes are TRBV6-6 and TRBJ2-1, with D possibly TRBD1 on 6 matching bases. Germline CDR1 reads MNHNY; CDR2 reads SVGAGI (reference sequence). Deletions cut 5 bases from V and 5 bases from J, with 7 bases between. This CDR3 has 12 residues. The CDR3 DNA follows: TGTGCCAGCAGTGCAGGGGACAATGAGCAGTTCTTC. Translation: CASSAGDNEQFF.

This clonotype was picked up a small number of times. The V and J genes are TRBV4-3 and TRBJ2-3, with 9 bases identical to TRBD2. The trim removed 2 bases at V and 8 bases at J, leaving 14 bases unmatched. Germline CDR1 and CDR2: LGHNA and YSLEER. The CDR3 length is 17 residues. CDR3 protein: CASSQNRPRGGHVTQYF. CDR3 coding DNA: TGCGCCAGCAGCCAAAATCGGCCGCGGGGGGGACACGTTACGCAGTATTTT.

The sample holds many counts of this clonotype. The chain combines TRBV13 with TRBJ2-5; TRBD2 agrees at 13 bases. V dropped 6 bases and J dropped 5; count of bases not matched to a gene: 3. The CDR3 length is 14 residues. Germline CDR1 reads PRHDT; CDR2 reads FYEKMQ (reference sequence). The CDR3 DNA is TGTGCCAGCAGGACTAGCGGGGGGCTCGAGACCCAGTACTTC. Translation gives CASRTSGGLETQYF. Filled out from reference TRBV13 and TRBJ2-5, the complete variable domain reads AAGVIQSPRHLIKEKRETATLKCYPIPRHDTVYWYQQGPGQDPQFLISFYEKMQSDKGSIPDRFSAQQFSDYHSELNMSSLELGDSALYFCASRTSGGLETQYFGPGTRLLVL.

The V and J genes are TRBV7-9 and TRBJ2-2; D is possibly TRBD2 (6 bases). This CDR3 contains 15 residues. Trimming took 5 bases from V and 1 from J, leaving 11 bases between them. Per germline, CDR1 SEHNR and CDR2 FQNEAQ (reference sequence). Here the CDR3 reads CASSLHGGNTGELFF. For the CDR3, the DNA is TGTGCCAGCAGCCTCCACGGGGGGAACACCGGGGAGCTGTTTTTT.

This clonotype was observed at least ten times. The chain recombines TRBV5-1 with TRBJ2-3; D might be TRBD2 (6 bases). The CDR3 extends over 14 amino acids. V was clipped by 2 bases and J by 5 bases, with 12 bases between them. Germline V lookup: CDR1 SGHRS, CDR2 YFSETQ. This CDR3 reads CASSLNGGGDTQYF. For the CDR3, the DNA is TGCGCCAGCAGCTTAAACGGGGGTGGAGATACGCAGTATTTT. The entire variable domain, with the rest obtained from reference TRBV5-1 and TRBJ2-3, is as follows: KAGVTQTPRYLIKTRGQQVTLSCSPISGHRSVSWYQQTPGQGLQFLFEYFSETQRNKGNFPGRFSGRQFSNSRSEMNVSTLELGDSALYLCASSLNGGGDTQYFGPGTRLTVL.

The V gene is TRBV4-3, the J gene TRBJ1-2, with TRBD1 matching 8 bases. This CDR3 is 18 amino acids long. The V gene end was trimmed by 4 bases and the J gene end by 5 bases; junction bases not matched to a gene: 18. CDR1 and CDR2 from the germline V gene are LGHNA and YSLEER. For the CDR3, the DNA is TGCGCCAGCAGCCCCGCTTTTAACACCGGACAGGGAAATTATGGCTACACCTTC. Its translation is CASSPAFNTGQGNYGYTF.

The J gene is TRBJ1-4, the V gene TRBV7-9; D not certain. The germline gives CDR1 SEHNR, CDR2 FQNEAQ (reference sequence). V lost 5 bases, J lost 7 bases, and 8 bases lay in between. The CDR3 loop spans 12 amino acids. CDR3 protein: CASSAHGEKLFF. Here the CDR3 DNA reads TGTGCCAGCAGCGCGCATGGTGAAAAACTGTTTTTT.

This clonotype has a count of ten or more. CDR3 sequence: CSARVQETQYF. The CDR3 nucleotides are TGCAGTGCCAGGGTCCAAGAGACCCAGTACTTC. The chain joins TRBV20-1 to TRBJ2-5, with a possible D match to TRBD1 (5 bases). The V and J ends lost 6 bases and 1 base respectively, with 6 bases between them. The CDR3 length is 11 residues. The germline V gene encodes CDR1 DFQATT and CDR2 SNEGSKA (reference sequence).

The chain is built from TRBV7-8 and TRBJ2-7; D is unresolved. Trimming stripped 4 bases from V and 0 bases from J, with 7 bases between. The CDR3 runs to 13 residues. Germline CDR1 and CDR2: SGHVS and FQNEAQ. The CDR3 DNA follows: TGTGCCAGCAGCTCCGGCCACTCCTACGAGCAGTACTTC. Its translation: CASSSGHSYEQYF. The variable domain in full, completed from reference TRBV7-8 and TRBJ2-7, reads GAGVSQSPRYKVAKRGQDVALRCDPISGHVSLFWYQQALGQGPEFLTYFQNEAQLDKSGLPSDRFFAERPEGSVSTLKIQRTQQEDSAVYLCASSSGHSYEQYFGPGTRLTVT.

This clonotype showed up many times. The V and J genes are TRBV4-3 and TRBJ1-1; D may be TRBD1 (6 bases). Looked up from germline, CDR1 is LGHNA and CDR2 is YSLEER. V shed 5 bases and J shed 4 bases, with 14 bases lying between them. CDR3 length: 14 residues. CDR3 amino acids: CASSSLGGTTEAFF. DNA for the CDR3: TGCGCCAGCAGCTCTCTGGGGGGCACCACTGAAGCTTTCTTT.

The gene calls are TRBV20-1 and TRBJ1-5; a possible D gene is TRBD1 (5 bases). V was trimmed by 0 bases and J by 3 bases, leaving 15 bases between them. This CDR3 has 16 amino acids. CDR1 is DFQATT and CDR2 is SNEGSKA in the germline V gene (reference sequence). This chain's CDR3 is CSAREVRAGTNQPQHF. Here the CDR3 DNA reads TGCAGTGCTAGAGAGGTCAGGGCGGGTACCAATCAGCCCCAGCATTTT.

The J gene is TRBJ1-2, the V gene TRBV27; D might be TRBD1 (6 bases). The CDR3 extends over 16 amino acids. Deletions cut 1 base from V and 6 bases from J, with 18 bases between. The germline V gene encodes CDR1 MNHEY and CDR2 SMNVEV (reference sequence). In DNA form, the CDR3 reads TGTGCCAGCAGTTTATTTGCAAGGGTGGGGGCACATGGCTACACCTTC. It codes for CASSLFARVGAHGYTF.